This T cell receptor beta chain comes out of a study of blood T cell repertoires in COVID-19. Study summary: Samples of COVID-19 (acute and convalescent) were obtained from the United States, Italy and Spain. PBMCs, B-cell-depleted T cells, or T cells provided the cDNA or gDNA that made up the material.

This CDR3 is 13 amino acids long. V was shortened by 3 bases and J by 10 bases, with 12 bases between the two germline ends. Germline CDR1 is MDHEN and CDR2 is SYDVKM. Per the original methods: Nucleated cell counts were estimated from reference gene primer amplification. Here immunoSEQ multiplex PCR was the method, and the copy in TCRdb shows in-frame clones only, minus some. V and J calls and clone size follow that table, whereas D and trimming were derived from the DNA. The data show about 200,000 clones, around four fifths seen once. Sequencing used peripheral blood. The sequence came from a man aged 55 to 70 with COVID-19, enrolled during active disease. The V and J genes are TRBV28 and TRBJ1-4, with D uncertain. The CDR3 DNA reads TGTGCCAGCAGTTTCGAGGGTGGGAGAAAACTGTTTTTT. Translating gives CASSFEGGRKLFF.